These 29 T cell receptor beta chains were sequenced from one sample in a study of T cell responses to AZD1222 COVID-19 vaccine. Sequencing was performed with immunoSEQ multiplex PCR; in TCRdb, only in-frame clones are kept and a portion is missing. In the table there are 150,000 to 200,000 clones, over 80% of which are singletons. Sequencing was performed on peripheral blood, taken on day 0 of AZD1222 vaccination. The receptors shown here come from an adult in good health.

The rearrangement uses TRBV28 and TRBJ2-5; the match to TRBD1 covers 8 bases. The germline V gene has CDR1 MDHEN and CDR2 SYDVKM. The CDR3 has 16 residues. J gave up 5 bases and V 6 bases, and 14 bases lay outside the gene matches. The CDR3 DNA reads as TGTGCCAGCAGCCAACGGGCGCTCAGGGGGCCTGAGACCCAGTACTTC. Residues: CASSQRALRGPETQYF.

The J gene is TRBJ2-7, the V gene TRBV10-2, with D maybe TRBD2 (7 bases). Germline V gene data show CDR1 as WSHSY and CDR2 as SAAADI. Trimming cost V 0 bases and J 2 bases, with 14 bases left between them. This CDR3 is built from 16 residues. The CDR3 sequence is CASSESGGASTYEQYF. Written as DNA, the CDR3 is TGCGCCAGCAGTGAGTCTGGGGGGGCTTCCACCTACGAGCAGTACTTC.

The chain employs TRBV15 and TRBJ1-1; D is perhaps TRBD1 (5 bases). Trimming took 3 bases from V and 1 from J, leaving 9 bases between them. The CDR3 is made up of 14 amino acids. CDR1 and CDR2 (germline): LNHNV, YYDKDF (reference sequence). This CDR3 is CATSSAQGNTEAFF. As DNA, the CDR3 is TGTGCCACCAGCAGCGCTCAGGGGAACACTGAAGCTTTCTTT. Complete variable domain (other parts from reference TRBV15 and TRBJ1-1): DAMVIQNPRYQVTQFGKPVTLSCSQTLNHNVMYWYQQKSSQAPKLLFHYYDKDFNNEADTPDNFQSRRPNTSFCFLDIRSPGLGDTAMYLCATSSAQGNTEAFFGQGTRLTVV.

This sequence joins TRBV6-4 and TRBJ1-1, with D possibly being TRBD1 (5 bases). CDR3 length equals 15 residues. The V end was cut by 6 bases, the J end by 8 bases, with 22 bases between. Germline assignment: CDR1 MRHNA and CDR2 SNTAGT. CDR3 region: CASSPRGALGGEAFF. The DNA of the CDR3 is TGTGCCAGCAGCCCTAGAGGGGCGCTAGGAGGGGAAGCTTTCTTT.

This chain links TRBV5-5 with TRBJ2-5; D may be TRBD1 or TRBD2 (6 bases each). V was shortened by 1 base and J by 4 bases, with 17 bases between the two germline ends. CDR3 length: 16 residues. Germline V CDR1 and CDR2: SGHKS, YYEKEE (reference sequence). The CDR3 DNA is TGTGCCAGCAGCTTGAACGACGGGGGCGGAGGAGAGACCCAGTACTTC. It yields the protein CASSLNDGGGGETQYF.

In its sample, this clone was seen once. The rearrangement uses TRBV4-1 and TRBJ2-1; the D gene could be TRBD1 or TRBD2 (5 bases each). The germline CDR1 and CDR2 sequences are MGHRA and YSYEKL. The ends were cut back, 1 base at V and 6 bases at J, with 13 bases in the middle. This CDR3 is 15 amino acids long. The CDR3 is CASSQVGAAPNEQFF. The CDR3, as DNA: TGCGCCAGCAGCCAAGTCGGGGCTGCCCCCAATGAGCAGTTCTTC.

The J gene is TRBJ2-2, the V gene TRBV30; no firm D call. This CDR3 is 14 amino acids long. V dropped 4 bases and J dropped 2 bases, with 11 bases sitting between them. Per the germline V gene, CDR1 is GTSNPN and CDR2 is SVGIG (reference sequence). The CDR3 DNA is TGTGCCTGGACCCCGGGTGCAAACACCGGGGAGCTGTTTTTT. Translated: CAWTPGANTGELFF.

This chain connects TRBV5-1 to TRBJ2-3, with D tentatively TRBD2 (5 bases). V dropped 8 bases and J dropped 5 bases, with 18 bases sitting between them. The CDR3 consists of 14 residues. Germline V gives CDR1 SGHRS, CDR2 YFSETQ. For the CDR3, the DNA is TGCGCCAGTAGGACCGGGATGCGAGGAGATACGCAGTATTTT. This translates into CASRTGMRGDTQYF. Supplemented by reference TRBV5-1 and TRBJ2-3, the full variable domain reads KAGVTQTPRYLIKTRGQQVTLSCSPISGHRSVSWYQQTPGQGLQFLFEYFSETQRNKGNFPGRFSGRQFSNSRSEMNVSTLELGDSALYLCASRTGMRGDTQYFGPGTRLTVL.

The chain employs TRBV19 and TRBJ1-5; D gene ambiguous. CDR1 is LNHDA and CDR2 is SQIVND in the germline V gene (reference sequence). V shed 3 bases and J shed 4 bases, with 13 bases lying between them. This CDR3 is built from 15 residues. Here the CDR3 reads CASSITAQKNQPQHF. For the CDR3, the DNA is TGTGCCAGTAGTATTACCGCCCAAAAAAATCAGCCCCAGCATTTT.

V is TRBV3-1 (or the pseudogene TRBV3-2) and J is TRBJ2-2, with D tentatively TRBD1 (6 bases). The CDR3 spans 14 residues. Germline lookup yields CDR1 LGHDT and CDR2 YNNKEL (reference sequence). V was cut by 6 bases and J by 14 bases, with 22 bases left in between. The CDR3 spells CASSRQAPTAGLFF. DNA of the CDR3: TGTGCCAGCAGTCGACAGGCCCCGACCGCGGGTCTGTTTTTT.

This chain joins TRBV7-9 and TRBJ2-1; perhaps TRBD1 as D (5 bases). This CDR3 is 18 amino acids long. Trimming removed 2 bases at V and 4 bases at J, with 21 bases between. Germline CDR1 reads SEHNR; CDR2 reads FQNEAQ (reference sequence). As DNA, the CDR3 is TGTGCCAGCAGCTTAAGTACCCTCCGACAGCTATTATACAATGAGCAGTTCTTC. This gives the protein CASSLSTLRQLLYNEQFF. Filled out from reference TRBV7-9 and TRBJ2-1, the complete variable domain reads DTGVSQNPRHKITKRGQNVTFRCDPISEHNRLYWYRQTLGQGPEFLTYFQNEAQLEKSRLLSDRFSAERPKGSFSTLEIQRTEQGDSAMYLCASSLSTLRQLLYNEQFFGPGTRLTVL.

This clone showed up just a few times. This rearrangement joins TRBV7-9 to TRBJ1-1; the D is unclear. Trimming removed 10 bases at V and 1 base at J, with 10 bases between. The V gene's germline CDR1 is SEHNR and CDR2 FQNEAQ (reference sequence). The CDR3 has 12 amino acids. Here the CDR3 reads CATVARNTEAFF. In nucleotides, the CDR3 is TGTGCCACCGTGGCCCGGAACACTGAAGCTTTCTTT.

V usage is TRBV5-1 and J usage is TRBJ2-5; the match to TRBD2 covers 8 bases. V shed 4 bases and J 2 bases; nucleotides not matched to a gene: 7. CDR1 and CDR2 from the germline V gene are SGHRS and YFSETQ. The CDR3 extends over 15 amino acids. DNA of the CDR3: TGCGCCAGCAGCCCCCGGGGGGGACGTCAAGAGACCCAGTACTTC. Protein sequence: CASSPRGGRQETQYF.

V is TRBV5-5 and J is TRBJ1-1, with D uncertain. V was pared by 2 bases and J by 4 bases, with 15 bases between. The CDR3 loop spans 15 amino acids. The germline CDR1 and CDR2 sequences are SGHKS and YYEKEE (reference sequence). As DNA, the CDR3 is TGTGCCAGCAGCTTTAGGGTCCTTCCGGGCACTGAAGCTTTCTTT. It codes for CASSFRVLPGTEAFF.

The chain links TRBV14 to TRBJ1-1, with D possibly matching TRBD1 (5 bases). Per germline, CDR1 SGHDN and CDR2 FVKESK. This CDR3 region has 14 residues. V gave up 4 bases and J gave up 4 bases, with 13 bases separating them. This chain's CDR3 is CASSPTGVATEAFF. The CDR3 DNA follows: TGTGCCAGCAGCCCGACGGGGGTGGCCACTGAAGCTTTCTTT.

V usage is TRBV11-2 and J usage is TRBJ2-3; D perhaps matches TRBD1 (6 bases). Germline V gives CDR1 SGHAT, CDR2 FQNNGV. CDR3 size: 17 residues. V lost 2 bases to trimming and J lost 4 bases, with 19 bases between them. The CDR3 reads CASSLIWTVTSADTQYF. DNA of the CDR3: TGTGCCAGCAGCTTAATTTGGACAGTCACCTCCGCAGATACGCAGTATTTT.

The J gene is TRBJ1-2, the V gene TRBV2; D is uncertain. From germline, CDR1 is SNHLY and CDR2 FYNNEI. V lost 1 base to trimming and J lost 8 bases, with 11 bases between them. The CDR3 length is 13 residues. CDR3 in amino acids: CASSEDRITGYTF. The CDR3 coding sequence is TGTGCCAGCAGTGAAGACCGTATAACGGGCTACACCTTC. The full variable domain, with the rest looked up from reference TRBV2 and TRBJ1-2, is EPEVTQTPSHQVTQMGQEVILRCVPISNHLYFYWYRQILGQKVEFLVSFYNNEISEKSEIFDDQFSVERPDGSNFTLKIRSTKLEDSAMYFCASSEDRITGYTFGSGTRLTVV.

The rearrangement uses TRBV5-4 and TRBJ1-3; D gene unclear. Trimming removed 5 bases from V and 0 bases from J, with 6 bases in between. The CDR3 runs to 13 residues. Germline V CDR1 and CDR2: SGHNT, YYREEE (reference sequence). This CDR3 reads CASRLYSGNTIYF. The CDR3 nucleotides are TGTGCCAGCAGACTATACTCTGGAAACACCATATATTTT.

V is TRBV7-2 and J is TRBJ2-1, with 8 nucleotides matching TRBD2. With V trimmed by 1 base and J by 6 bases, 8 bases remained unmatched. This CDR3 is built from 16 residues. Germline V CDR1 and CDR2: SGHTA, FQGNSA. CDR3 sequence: CASSLVAGLVANEQFF. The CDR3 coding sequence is TGTGCCAGCAGCTTAGTAGCGGGACTAGTCGCCAATGAGCAGTTCTTC.

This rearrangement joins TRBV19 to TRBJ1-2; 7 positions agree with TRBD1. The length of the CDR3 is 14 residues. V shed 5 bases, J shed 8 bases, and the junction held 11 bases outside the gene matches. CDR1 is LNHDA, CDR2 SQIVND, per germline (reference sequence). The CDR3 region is CASSYGQALLGYTF. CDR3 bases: TGTGCCAGTAGTTACGGACAGGCCCTTCTGGGCTACACCTTC.

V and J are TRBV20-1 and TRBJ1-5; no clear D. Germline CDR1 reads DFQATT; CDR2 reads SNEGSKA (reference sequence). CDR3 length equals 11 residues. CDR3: CRTGDNQPQHF. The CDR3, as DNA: TGCAGAACGGGAGATAATCAGCCCCAGCATTTT.

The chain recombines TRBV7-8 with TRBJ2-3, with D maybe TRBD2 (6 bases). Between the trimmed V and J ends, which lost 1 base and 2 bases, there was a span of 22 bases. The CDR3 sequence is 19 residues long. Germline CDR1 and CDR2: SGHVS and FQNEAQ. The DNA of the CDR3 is TGTGCCAGCAGCTTAGAGCGGCGGGGTCGCTTCGGGGACACAGATACGCAGTATTTT. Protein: CASSLERRGRFGDTDTQYF. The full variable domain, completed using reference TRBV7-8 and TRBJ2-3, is GAGVSQSPRYKVAKRGQDVALRCDPISGHVSLFWYQQALGQGPEFLTYFQNEAQLDKSGLPSDRFFAERPEGSVSTLKIQRTQQEDSAVYLCASSLERRGRFGDTDTQYFGPGTRLTVL.

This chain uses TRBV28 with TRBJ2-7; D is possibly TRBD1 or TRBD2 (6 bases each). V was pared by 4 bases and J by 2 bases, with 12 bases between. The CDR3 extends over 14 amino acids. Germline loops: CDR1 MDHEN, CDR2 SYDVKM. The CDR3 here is CASSSQGRTYEQYV. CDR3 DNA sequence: TGTGCCAGCAGTTCCCAGGGGAGGACCTACGAGCAGTACGTC.

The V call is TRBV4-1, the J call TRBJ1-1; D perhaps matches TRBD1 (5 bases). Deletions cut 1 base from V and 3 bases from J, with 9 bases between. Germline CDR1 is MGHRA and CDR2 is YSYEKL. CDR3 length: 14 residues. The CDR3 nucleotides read TGCGCCAGCAGCCAAGTGTTGGGGGACACTGAAGCTTTCTTT. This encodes CASSQVLGDTEAFF.

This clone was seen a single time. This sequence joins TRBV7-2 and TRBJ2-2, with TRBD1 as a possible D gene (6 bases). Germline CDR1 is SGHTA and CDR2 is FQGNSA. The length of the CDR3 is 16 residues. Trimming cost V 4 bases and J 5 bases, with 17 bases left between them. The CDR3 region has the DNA TGTGCCAGCAGCTCATACACAGGGATAAGTACCGGGGAGCTGTTTTTT. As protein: CASSSYTGISTGELFF.

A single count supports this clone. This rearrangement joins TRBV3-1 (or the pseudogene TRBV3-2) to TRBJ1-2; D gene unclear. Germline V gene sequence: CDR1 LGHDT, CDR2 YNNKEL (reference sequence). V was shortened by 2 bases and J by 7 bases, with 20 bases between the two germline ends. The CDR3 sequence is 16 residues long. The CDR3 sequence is CASSQINSDGFGGYTF. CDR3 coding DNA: TGTGCCAGCAGCCAAATTAATTCAGACGGTTTTGGTGGCTACACCTTC.

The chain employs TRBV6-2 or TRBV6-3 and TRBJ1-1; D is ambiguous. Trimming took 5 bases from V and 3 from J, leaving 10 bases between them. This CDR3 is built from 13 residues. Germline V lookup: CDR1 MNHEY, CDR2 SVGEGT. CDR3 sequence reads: CASSAGWDTEAFF. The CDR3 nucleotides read TGTGCCAGCAGTGCGGGTTGGGACACTGAAGCTTTCTTT.

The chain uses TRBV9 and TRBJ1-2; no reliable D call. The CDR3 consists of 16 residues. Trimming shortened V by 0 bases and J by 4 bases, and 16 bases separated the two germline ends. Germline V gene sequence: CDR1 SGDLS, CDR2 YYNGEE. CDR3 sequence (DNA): TGTGCCAGCAGCGTAGAAGCAGGAGGGTTTGGCTATGGCTACACCTTC. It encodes CASSVEAGGFGYGYTF.

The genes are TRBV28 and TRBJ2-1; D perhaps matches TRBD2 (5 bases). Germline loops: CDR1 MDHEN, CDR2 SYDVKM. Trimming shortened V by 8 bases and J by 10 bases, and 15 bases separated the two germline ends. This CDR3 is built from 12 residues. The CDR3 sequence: CASQVSGVEQFF. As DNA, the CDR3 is TGTGCCAGCCAGGTTTCCGGGGTCGAGCAGTTCTTC.